This TCR beta chain is from a study of blood T cell repertoires in COVID-19. TCRdb's table, derived via immunoSEQ multiplex PCR, lists solely in-frame clones and lacks some. The profile shows some 200,000 clones, 60% to 80% of them singletons. Germline assignment: CDR1 MNHEY and CDR2 SMNVEV (reference sequence). CDR3 size: 14 residues. Trimming left V 4 bases short and J 7 bases short, with 16 bases between. The gene calls are TRBV27 and TRBJ1-2; D perhaps matches TRBD1 (6 bases). Sample: PBMCs or T cells enriched from blood (not recorded which). The sequence derives from a woman aged 50 to 65 who had recovered from COVID-19. The CDR3 DNA reads TGTGCCAGCAGTTCCCTGGGACAAGGCGTTGGCTACACCTTC. Residues: CASSSLGQGVGYTF.